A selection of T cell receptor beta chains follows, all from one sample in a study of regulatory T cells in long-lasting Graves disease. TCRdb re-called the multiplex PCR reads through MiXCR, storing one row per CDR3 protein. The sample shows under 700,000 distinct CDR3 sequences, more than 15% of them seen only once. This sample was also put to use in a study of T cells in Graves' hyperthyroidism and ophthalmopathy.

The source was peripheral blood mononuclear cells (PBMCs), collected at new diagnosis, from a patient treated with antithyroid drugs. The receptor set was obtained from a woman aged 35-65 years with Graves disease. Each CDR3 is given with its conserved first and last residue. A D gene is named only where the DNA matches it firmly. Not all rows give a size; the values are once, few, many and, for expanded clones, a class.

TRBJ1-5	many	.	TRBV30	CAWGVHGANQPQHF	TGTGCCTGGGGGGTACATGGGGCCAATCAGCCCCAGCATTTT
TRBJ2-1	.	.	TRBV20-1	CSAPATGSYNEQFF	TGCAGTGCTCCCGCTACCGGCTCCTACAATGAGCAGTTCTTC
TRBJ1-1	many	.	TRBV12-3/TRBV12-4	CASSFYWDTEAFF	TGTGCCAGCAGTTTTTATTGGGACACTGAAGCTTTCTTT
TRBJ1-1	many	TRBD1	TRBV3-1	CASSPRDRGQNTEAFF	TGTGCCAGCAGCCCCAGGGACAGGGGGCAGAACACTGAAGCTTTCTTT
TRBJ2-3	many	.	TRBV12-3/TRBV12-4	CASKISSTDTQYF	TGTGCCAGCAAAATCTCGAGCACAGATACGCAGTATTTT
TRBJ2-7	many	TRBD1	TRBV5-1	CASSLETGESYEQYF	TGCGCCAGCAGCTTGGAAACAGGGGAAAGCTACGAGCAGTACTTC
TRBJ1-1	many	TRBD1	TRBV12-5	CASGLDREHEAFF	TGTGCTAGTGGCCTGGACAGGGAACATGAAGCTTTCTTT
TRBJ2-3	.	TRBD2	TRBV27	CASSPRRGVTSTDTQYF	TGTGCCAGCAGTCCGAGGCGGGGGGTTACTAGCACAGATACGCAGTATTTT
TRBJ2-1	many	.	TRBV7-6	CASSLPKGEQFF	TGTGCCAGCAGCTTACCCAAAGGAGAGCAGTTCTTC
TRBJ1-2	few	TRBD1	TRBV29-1	CSGGDRIYGYTF	TGCAGCGGAGGGGACAGAATCTATGGCTACACCTTC